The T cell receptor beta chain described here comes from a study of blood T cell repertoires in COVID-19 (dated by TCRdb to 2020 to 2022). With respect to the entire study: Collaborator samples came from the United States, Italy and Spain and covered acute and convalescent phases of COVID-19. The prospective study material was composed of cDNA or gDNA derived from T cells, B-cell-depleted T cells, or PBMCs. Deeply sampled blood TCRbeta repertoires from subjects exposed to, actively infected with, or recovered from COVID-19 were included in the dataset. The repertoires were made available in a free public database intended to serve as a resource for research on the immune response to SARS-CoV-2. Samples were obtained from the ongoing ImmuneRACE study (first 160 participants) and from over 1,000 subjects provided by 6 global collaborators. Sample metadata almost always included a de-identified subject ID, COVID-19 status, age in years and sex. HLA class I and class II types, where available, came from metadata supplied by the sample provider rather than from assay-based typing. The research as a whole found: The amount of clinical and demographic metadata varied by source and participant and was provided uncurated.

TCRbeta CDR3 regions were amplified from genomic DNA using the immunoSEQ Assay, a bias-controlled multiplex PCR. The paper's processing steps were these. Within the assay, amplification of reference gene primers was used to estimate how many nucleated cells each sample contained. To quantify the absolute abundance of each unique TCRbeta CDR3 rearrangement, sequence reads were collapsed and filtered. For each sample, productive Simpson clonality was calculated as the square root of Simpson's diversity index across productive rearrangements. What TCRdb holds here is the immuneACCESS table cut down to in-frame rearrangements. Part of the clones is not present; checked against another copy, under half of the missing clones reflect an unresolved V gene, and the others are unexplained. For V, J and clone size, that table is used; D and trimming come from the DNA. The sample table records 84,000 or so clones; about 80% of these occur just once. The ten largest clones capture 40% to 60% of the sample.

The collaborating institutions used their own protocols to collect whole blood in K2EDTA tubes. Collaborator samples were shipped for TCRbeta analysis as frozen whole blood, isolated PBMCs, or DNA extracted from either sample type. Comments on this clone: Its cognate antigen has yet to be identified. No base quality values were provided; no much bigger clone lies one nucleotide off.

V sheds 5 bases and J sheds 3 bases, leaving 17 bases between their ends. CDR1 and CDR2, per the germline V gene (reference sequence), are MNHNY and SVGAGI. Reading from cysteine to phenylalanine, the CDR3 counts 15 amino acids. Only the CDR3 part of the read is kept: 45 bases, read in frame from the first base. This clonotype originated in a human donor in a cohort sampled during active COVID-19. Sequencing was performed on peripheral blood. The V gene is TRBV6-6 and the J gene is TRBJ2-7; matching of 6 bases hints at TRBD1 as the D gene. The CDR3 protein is CASSPRTDLNYEQYF. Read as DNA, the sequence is TGTGCCAGCAGTCCCAGGACAGACCTGAACTACGAGCAGTACTTC.